The 23 T cell receptor beta chains listed next were all sequenced from one sample in a study of cytomegalovirus exposure and HLA in healthy donors. PCR employed 60 Vbeta and 13 Jbeta primers. Sequenced by immunoSEQ multiplex PCR; TCRdb stores in-frame clones only, minus some. The data contain 99,000 or so clones, 10% of them singletons. The sample comprised PBMCs. Source of these receptors: a man in his forties in good health and CMV-seropositive.

In this sample, this clone turned up a few times. As DNA, the CDR3 is TGTGCCAGCAGCCCATCCTTAGGGGGAAGGCACGAGCAGTACTTC. It specifies CASSPSLGGRHEQYF. The chain is built from TRBV11-2 and TRBJ2-7, with D possibly TRBD1 on 6 matching bases. Germline CDR1 is SGHAT and CDR2 is FQNNGV. The germline V and J ends were trimmed by 5 bases and 5 bases, with 19 bases remaining between them. The CDR3 has 15 residues.

The J gene is TRBJ2-1, the V gene TRBV21-1; TRBD1 reflects the table's D call only, with no check against the DNA. TRBV21-1 is termed a pseudogene. The CDR3 runs to 15 residues. For the CDR3, the DNA is TGTGCCAGCAGCAATGGACAGGGGGAGTTCGTTGAGCAGTTCTTC. Protein sequence: CASSNGQGEFVEQFF.

The chain joins TRBV7-9 to TRBJ1-1, with no clear D. Per the germline V gene, CDR1 is SEHNR and CDR2 is FQNEAQ (reference sequence). V lost 1 base to trimming and J lost 0 bases, with 6 bases between them. CDR3 length: 14 residues. CDR3 nucleotide sequence: TGTGCCAGCAGCTTAGTCCGGGTGAACACTGAAGCTTTCTTT. It translates to CASSLVRVNTEAFF.

This clone was counted between two and nine times. The chain joins TRBV30 to TRBJ2-3; D is undetermined. V dropped 5 bases and J dropped 4 bases, with 13 bases sitting between them. There are 13 residues in the CDR3. The germline V gene encodes CDR1 GTSNPN and CDR2 SVGIG (reference sequence). Here the CDR3 reads CAWGGWAPDTQYF. CDR3 sequence (DNA): TGTGCCTGGGGTGGCTGGGCACCAGATACGCAGTATTTT. Using reference TRBV30 and TRBJ2-3 for the parts outside the CDR3, the full variable domain is SQTIHQWPATLVQPVGSPLSLECTVEGTSNPNLYWYRQAAGRGLQLLFYSVGIGQISSEVPQNLSASRPQDRQFILSSKKLLLSDSGFYLCAWGGWAPDTQYFGPGTRLTVL.

This clone was seen only a few times. This chain joins TRBV11-2 and TRBJ2-1, with 9 bases that match TRBD2. This CDR3 region has 14 residues. Looked up from germline, CDR1 is SGHAT and CDR2 is FQNNGV. J gave up 5 bases and V 3 bases, and 2 bases lay outside the gene matches. This CDR3 reads CASSFVAGDNEQFF. In DNA, the CDR3 is TGTGCCAGCAGCTTCGTAGCGGGAGACAATGAGCAGTTCTTC.

The chain employs TRBV7-8 and TRBJ2-5, with a weak D call TRBD1 (5 bases). CDR1 is SGHVS and CDR2 is FQNEAQ in the germline V gene. CDR3 length: 14 amino acids. Trimming removed 4 bases at V and 1 base at J, with 10 bases between. The CDR3 sequence is CASSWGWGQETQYF. The CDR3 DNA reads TGTGCCAGCAGCTGGGGCTGGGGCCAAGAGACCCAGTACTTC.

The sample holds a few counts of this clone. V and J are TRBV6-1 and TRBJ1-2; 8 bases align to TRBD1. Germline values: CDR1 MNHNS, CDR2 SASEGT. The CDR3 runs 13 residues. V shed 2 bases, J shed 8 bases, and the junction held 4 bases outside the gene matches. CDR3 in amino acids: CASSEQGARGYTF. As DNA, the CDR3 is TGTGCCAGCAGTGAACAGGGGGCGCGAGGCTACACCTTC.

V is TRBV15 and J is TRBJ2-7; D remains unclear. The germline V gene has CDR1 LNHNV and CDR2 YYDKDF (reference sequence). There are 15 residues in the CDR3. Trimming shortened V by 0 bases and J by 2 bases, and 11 bases separated the two germline ends. CDR3 nucleotides: TGTGCCACCAGCAGAGATGTGAACTATCCCTACGAGCAGTACTTC. It translates to CATSRDVNYPYEQYF.

This clone appeared a few times. This chain joins TRBV25-1 and TRBJ2-2, with D possibly TRBD1 on 6 matching bases. Trimming removed 6 bases from V and 9 bases from J, with 20 bases in between. This CDR3 comprises 15 residues. Germline loops: CDR1 MGHDK, CDR2 SYGVNS. CDR3 DNA sequence: TGTGCCAGCAGATCCCGGGACACACCGAGGTGGGAGCTGTTTTTT. Residues: CASRSRDTPRWELFF.

This sequence joins TRBV27 and TRBJ2-1; the match to TRBD2 covers 7 bases. This CDR3 is 16 amino acids long. Germline V gene data show CDR1 as MNHEY and CDR2 as SMNVEV (reference sequence). J lost 9 bases, V lost 5 bases, and 16 bases had no gene match. CDR3 DNA sequence: TGTGCCAGCAGTCTCGGAGGAGGGAGGGCCATCGGTGAGCAGTTCTTC. Translating gives CASSLGGGRAIGEQFF.

The V gene is TRBV10-3, the J gene TRBJ1-5; tentative D call: TRBD1 (6 bases). V lost 0 bases, J lost 0 bases, and 12 bases lay in between. The germline V gene has CDR1 ENHRY and CDR2 SYGVKD. The CDR3 totals 17 residues. The CDR3 region is CAISESAGVGSNQPQHF. Written as DNA, the CDR3 is TGTGCCATCAGTGAGTCGGCAGGGGTAGGTAGCAATCAGCCCCAGCATTTT.

This clone was seen only a few times. This chain links TRBV9 with TRBJ2-7; TRBD2 might be the D (5 bases). From germline, CDR1 is SGDLS and CDR2 YYNGEE. The CDR3 contains 12 residues. Trimming removed 4 bases at V and 4 bases at J, with 9 bases between. The CDR3: CASSPEGYEQYF. The CDR3 nucleotides read TGTGCCAGCAGCCCCGAGGGATACGAGCAGTACTTC. Based on the CDR3 plus reference TRBV9 and TRBJ2-7, the full variable domain is DSGVTQTPKHLITATGQRVTLRCSPRSGDLSVYWYQQSLDQGLQFLIQYYNGEERAKGNILERFSAQQFPDLHSELNLSSLELGDSALYFCASSPEGYEQYFGPGTRLTVT.

This clone was counted a few times. The rearrangement links TRBV16 to TRBJ2-1, with TRBD1 identical over 7 bases. Trimming at V came to 2 bases and at J to 0 bases, leaving 1 base not matched to a gene. The CDR3 is made up of 15 amino acids. Germline values: CDR1 KGHSY, CDR2 FQNENV. Here the CDR3 DNA reads TGTGCCAGCAGCCAAAGGACAGGCTCCTACAATGAGCAGTTCTTC. Its protein product is CASSQRTGSYNEQFF.

This clone was picked up a small number of times. The chain uses TRBV25-1 and TRBJ2-1; 9 bases map to TRBD1. Germline loops: CDR1 MGHDK, CDR2 SYGVNS. J was trimmed by 3 bases and V by 4 bases; bases with no gene match: 10. CDR3 size: 17 residues. The DNA for the CDR3 is TGTGCCAGCAGTGCTCTCATCAAGGGACAGGGCTACAATGAGCAGTTCTTC. Protein: CASSALIKGQGYNEQFF.

This clone was seen more than once but under ten times. The genes are TRBV6-5 and TRBJ1-3; D remains ambiguous. The CDR3 consists of 15 residues. Per germline, CDR1 MNHEY and CDR2 SVGAGI. V was cut by 6 bases and J by 0 bases, with 12 bases left in between. The CDR3 DNA reads as TGTGCCAGCAGCCGTGACGGGATCTCTGGAAACACCATATATTTT. Protein: CASSRDGISGNTIYF.

The V call is TRBV30, the J call TRBJ1-4; D may be TRBD1 (6 bases). Germline V gives CDR1 GTSNPN, CDR2 SVGIG (reference sequence). The ends were cut back, 2 bases at V and 8 bases at J, with 15 bases in the middle. The CDR3 loop spans 14 amino acids. The CDR3 loop reads CAWSPGTRAEKLFF. CDR3 nucleotides: TGTGCCTGGAGTCCCGGGACAAGGGCAGAAAAACTGTTTTTT. Complete variable domain (other parts from reference TRBV30 and TRBJ1-4): SQTIHQWPATLVQPVGSPLSLECTVEGTSNPNLYWYRQAAGRGLQLLFYSVGIGQISSEVPQNLSASRPQDRQFILSSKKLLLSDSGFYLCAWSPGTRAEKLFFGSGTQLSVL.

This clone came up a few times. The V call is TRBV5-1, the J call TRBJ2-7, with D possibly matching TRBD2 (5 bases). The ends were cut back, 0 bases at V and 2 bases at J, with 21 bases in the middle. Germline V gene sequence: CDR1 SGHRS, CDR2 YFSETQ. This CDR3 is 18 amino acids long. CDR3 coding DNA: TGCGCCAGCAGCTTGGGAGGGTGGTATCCCTCTTACCCCTACGAGCAGTACTTC. Protein: CASSLGGWYPSYPYEQYF.

The V call is TRBV10-1, the J call TRBJ2-1, with TRBD2 matching over 9 bases. The V segment lost 3 bases and the J segment 10 bases; nucleotides outside the gene matches: 7. Germline V CDR1 and CDR2: WNHNN, SYGVQD (reference sequence). The CDR3 has 14 residues. CDR3 sequence (DNA): TGCGCCAGCAGTGAAGTCCTAGCGGGAACCGAGCAGTTCTTC. Translation gives CASSEVLAGTEQFF.

This clone was detected a few times. The chain is built from TRBV29-1 and TRBJ2-7; 7 nucleotides line up with TRBD1. The trim removed 4 bases at V and 5 bases at J, leaving 5 bases unmatched. In germline, CDR1 is SQVTM, CDR2 ANQGSEA. The CDR3 runs 12 residues. DNA of the CDR3: TGCAGCGTTGTCCCCGACAGGGACGAGCAGTACTTC. Amino acids: CSVVPDRDEQYF.

On this clone: This is likely a read error, given that the CDR3 carries no conserved phenylalanine or tryptophan at its end. The chain employs TRBV4-3 and TRBJ2-2; TRBD2 aligns across 11 bases. Germline V gene sequence: CDR1 LGHNA, CDR2 YSLEER. The J segment lost 2 bases and the V segment lost 0 bases, leaving 5 bases of the junction unmatched. CDR3 length equals 18 residues. CDR3 region: CASSQEPGTSGNTGELFV. The CDR3 DNA reads as TGCGCCAGCAGCCAAGAACCCGGGACTAGCGGTAACACCGGGGAGCTGTTTGTT.

The chain joins TRBV7-2 to TRBJ1-5, with D unclear. Germline-derived CDR1 and CDR2 are SGHTA and FQGNSA. This CDR3 comprises 15 residues. The germline V and J ends were trimmed by 2 bases and 5 bases, with 13 bases remaining between them. The CDR3 sequence: CASSLNAVRDQPQHF. CDR3 bases: TGTGCCAGCAGCTTAAATGCGGTGAGGGATCAGCCCCAGCATTTT.

This clone was detected a few times. V gene TRBV4-1 combines with J gene TRBJ2-7; 7 nucleotides match TRBD2. With 0 bases clipped from V and 7 bases from J, the junction kept 6 bases outside the gene matches. This CDR3 region has 14 residues. The germline V gene encodes CDR1 MGHRA and CDR2 YSYEKL. The CDR3 loop is CASSQEGGPGEQYF. CDR3 in DNA: TGCGCCAGCAGCCAAGAGGGAGGGCCGGGGGAGCAGTACTTC.

This clone was counted a few times. This chain connects TRBV29-1 to TRBJ2-7, with 9 positions matching TRBD1. V shed 5 bases, J shed 7 bases, and the junction held 12 bases outside the gene matches. CDR1 and CDR2 (germline): SQVTM, ANQGSEA. This CDR3 is built from 14 residues. The CDR3 bases are TGCAGCGTTCTACCCGGGACAGGGAATCGAGAGCAGTACTTC. This encodes CSVLPGTGNREQYF.